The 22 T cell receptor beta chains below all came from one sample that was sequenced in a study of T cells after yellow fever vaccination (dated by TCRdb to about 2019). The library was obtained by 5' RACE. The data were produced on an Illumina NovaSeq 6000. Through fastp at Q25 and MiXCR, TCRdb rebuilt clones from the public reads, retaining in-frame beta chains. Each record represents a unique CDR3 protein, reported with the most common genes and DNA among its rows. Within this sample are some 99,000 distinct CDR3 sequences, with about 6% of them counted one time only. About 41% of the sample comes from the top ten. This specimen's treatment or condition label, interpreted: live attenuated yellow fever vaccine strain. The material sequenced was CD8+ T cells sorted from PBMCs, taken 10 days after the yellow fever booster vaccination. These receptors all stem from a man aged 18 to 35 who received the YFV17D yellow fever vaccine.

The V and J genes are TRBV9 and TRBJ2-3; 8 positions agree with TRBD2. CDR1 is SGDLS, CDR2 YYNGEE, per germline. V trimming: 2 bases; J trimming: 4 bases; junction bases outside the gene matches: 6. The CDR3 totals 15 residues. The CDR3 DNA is TGTGCCAGCAGCGTCCCAGGGACTAGGGCAGATACGCAGTATTTT. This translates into CASSVPGTRADTQYF. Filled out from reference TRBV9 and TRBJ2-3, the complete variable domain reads DSGVTQTPKHLITATGQRVTLRCSPRSGDLSVYWYQQSLDQGLQFLIQYYNGEERAKGNILERFSAQQFPDLHSELNLSSLELGDSALYFCASSVPGTRADTQYFGPGTRLTVL.

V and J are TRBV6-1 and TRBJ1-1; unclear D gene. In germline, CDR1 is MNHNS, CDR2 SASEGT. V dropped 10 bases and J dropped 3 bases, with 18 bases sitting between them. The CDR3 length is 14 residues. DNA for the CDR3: TGTGCCACCGACTCCAAGGAGACCCACACTGAAGCTTTCTTT. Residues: CATDSKETHTEAFF.

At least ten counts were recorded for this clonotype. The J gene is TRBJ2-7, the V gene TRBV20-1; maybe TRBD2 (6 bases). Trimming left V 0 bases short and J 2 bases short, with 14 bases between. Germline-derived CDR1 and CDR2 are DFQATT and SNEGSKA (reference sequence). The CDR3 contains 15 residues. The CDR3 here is CSARDVGAGTYEQYF. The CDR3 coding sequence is TGCAGTGCTAGAGATGTAGGTGCGGGGACCTACGAGCAGTACTTC.

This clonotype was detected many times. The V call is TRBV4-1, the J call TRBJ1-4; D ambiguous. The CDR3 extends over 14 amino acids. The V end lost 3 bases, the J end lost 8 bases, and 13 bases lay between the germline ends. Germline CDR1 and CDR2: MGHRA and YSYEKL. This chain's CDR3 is CASSHSGWEEKLFF. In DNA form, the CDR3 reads TGCGCCAGCAGCCATTCGGGGTGGGAGGAAAAACTGTTTTTT.

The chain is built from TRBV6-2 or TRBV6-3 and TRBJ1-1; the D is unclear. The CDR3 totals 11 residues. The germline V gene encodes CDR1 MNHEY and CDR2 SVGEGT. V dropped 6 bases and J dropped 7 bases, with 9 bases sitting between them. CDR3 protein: CASSSRLEAFF. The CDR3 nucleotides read TGTGCCAGCAGCTCCAGGCTTGAAGCTTTCTTT.

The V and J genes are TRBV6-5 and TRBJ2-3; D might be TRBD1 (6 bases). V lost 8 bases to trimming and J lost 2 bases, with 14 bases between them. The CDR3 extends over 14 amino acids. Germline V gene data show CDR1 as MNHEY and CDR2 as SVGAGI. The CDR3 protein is CASYSQGPTDTQYF. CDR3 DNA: TGTGCCAGCTATTCGCAGGGGCCCACAGATACGCAGTATTTT.

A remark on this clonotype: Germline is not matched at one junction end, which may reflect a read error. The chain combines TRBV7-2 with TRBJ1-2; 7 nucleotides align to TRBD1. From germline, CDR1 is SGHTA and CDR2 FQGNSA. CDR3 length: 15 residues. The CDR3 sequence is CACRPRTGANYGYTF. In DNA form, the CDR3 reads TGTGCCTGCAGGCCCCGCACAGGGGCTAACTATGGCTACACCTTC.

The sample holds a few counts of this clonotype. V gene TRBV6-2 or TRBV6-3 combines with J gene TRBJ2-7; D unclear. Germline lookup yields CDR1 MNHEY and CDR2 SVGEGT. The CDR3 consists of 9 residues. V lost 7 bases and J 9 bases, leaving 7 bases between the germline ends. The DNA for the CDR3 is TGTGCCAGCACGCCGACGCAGTACGTC. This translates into CASTPTQYV.

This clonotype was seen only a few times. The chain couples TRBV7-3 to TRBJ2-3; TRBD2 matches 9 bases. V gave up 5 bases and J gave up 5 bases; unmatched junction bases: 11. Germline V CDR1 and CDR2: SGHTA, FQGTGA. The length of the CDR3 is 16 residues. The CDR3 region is CASSPAAGGRGDTQYF. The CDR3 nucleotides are TGTGCCAGCAGCCCCGCAGCGGGGGGAAGGGGAGATACGCAGTATTTT.

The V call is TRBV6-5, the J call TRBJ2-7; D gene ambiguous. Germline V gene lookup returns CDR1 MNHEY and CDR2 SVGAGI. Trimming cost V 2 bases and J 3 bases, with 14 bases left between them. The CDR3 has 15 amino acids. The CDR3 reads CASSYLQTANYEQYF. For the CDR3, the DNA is TGTGCCAGCAGTTACCTACAGACCGCCAACTACGAGCAGTACTTC.

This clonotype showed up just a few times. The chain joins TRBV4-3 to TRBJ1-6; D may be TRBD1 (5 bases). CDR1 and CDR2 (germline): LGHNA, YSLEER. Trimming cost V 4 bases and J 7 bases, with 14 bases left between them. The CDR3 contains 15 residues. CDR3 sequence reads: CASSPGPQGNSPLHF. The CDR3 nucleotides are TGCGCCAGCAGCCCGGGACCCCAAGGCAATTCACCCCTCCACTTT.

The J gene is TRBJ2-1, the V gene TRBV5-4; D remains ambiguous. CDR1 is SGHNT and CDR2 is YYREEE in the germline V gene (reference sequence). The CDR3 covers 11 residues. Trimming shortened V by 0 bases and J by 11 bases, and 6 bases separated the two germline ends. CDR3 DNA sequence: TGTGCCAGCAGCTTGGGTGTGAAGCAGTTCTTC. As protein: CASSLGVKQFF.

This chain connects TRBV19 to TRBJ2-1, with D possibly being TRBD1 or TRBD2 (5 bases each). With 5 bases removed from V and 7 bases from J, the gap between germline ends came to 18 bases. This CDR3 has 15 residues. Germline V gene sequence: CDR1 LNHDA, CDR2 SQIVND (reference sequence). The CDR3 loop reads CASSPWVGTSNEQFF. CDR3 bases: TGTGCCAGTAGTCCCTGGGTAGGGACCTCGAATGAGCAGTTCTTC.

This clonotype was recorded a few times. CDR3 in DNA: TGTGCCAGCAGCTTGTGGGACCCCGGAGAGCAGTACGTC. It codes for CASSLWDPGEQYV. The J gene is TRBJ2-7, the V gene TRBV5-5; D tentatively reads TRBD1 or TRBD2 (5 bases each). Germline-derived CDR1 and CDR2 are SGHKS and YYEKEE (reference sequence). Trimming stripped 1 base from V and 7 bases from J, with 12 bases between. The CDR3 sequence is 13 residues long.

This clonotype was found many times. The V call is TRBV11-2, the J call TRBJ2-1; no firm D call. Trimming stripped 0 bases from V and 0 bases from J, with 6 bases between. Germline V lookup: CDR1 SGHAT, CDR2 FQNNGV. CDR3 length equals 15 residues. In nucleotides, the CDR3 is TGTGCCAGCAGCTTAGAGGCAACCTCCTACAATGAGCAGTTCTTC. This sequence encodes CASSLEATSYNEQFF.

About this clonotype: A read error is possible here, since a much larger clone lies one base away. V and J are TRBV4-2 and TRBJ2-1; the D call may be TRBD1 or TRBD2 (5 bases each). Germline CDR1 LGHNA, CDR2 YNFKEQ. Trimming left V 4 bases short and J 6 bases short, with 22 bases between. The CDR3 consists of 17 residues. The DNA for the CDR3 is TGTGCCAGCAGCCCCCCCCGTTGGGACGGACAATCCAATGAGCAGTTCTTC. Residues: CASSPPRWDGQSNEQFF.

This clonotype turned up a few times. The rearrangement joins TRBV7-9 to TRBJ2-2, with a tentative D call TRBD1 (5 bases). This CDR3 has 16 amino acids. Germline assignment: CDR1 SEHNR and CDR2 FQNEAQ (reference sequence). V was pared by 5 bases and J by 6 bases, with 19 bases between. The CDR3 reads CASSPQVVATSGELFF. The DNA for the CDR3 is TGTGCCAGCAGCCCACAGGTAGTAGCAACGTCCGGGGAGCTGTTTTTT.

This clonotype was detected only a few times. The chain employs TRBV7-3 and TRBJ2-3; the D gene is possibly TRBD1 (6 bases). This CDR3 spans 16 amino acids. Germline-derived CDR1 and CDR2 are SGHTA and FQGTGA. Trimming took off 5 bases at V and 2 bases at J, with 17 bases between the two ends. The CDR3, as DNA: TGTGCCAGCAGCCTCCTCCCCGCAGGGGCCACAGATACGCAGTATTTT. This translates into CASSLLPAGATDTQYF.

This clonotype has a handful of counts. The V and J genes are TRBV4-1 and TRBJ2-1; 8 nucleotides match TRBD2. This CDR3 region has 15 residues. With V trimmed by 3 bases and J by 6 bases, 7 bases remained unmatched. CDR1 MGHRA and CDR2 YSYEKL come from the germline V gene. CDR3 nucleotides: TGCGCCAGCAGCCATACCGGGACTAGAGTCAATGAGCAGTTCTTC. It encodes CASSHTGTRVNEQFF.

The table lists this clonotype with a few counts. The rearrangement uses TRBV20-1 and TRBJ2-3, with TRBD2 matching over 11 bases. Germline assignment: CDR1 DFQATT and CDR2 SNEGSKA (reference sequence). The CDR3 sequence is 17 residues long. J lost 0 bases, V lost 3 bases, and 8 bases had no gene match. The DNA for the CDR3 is TGCAGTGCTAGCTTAGCGGGGGGGCCAGCAAGCACAGATACGCAGTATTTT. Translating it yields CSASLAGGPASTDTQYF.

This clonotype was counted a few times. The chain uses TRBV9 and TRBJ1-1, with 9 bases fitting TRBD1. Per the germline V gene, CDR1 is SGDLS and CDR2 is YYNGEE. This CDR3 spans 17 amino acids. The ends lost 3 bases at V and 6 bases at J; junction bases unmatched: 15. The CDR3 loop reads CASSGGQGSRGQAEAFF. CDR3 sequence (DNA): TGTGCCAGCAGCGGGGGACAGGGATCAAGAGGACAGGCTGAAGCTTTCTTT.

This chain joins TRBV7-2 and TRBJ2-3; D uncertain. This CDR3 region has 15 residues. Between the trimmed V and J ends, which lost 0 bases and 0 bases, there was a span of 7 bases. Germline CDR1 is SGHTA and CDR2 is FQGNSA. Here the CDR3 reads CASSLARVSTDTQYF. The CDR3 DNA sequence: TGTGCCAGCAGCTTAGCTCGGGTTAGCACAGATACGCAGTATTTT. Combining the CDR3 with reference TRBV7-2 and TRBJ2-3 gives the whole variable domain GAGVSQSPSNKVTEKGKDVELRCDPISGHTALYWYRQSLGQGLEFLIYFQGNSAPDKSGLPSDRFSAERTGGSVSTLTIQRTQQEDSAVYLCASSLARVSTDTQYFGPGTRLTVL.